The 28 T cell receptor beta chains below come from one sample, sequenced in a study of blood T cell repertoires in COVID-19. Using immunoSEQ multiplex PCR, the repertoire was profiled, and TCRdb retains in-frame clones only, with some absent. Here the sample spans 180,000 or so clones, approximately 89% being singletons. The sequenced material came from peripheral blood. These receptors were collected from a woman in her sixties with acute or convalescent COVID-19.

The sample holds a few counts of this clone. The chain couples TRBV5-1 to TRBJ2-3, with TRBD1 identical over 8 bases. V was clipped by 4 bases and J by 6 bases; unmatched bases: 10. Germline V gene lookup returns CDR1 SGHRS and CDR2 YFSETQ. The CDR3 is made up of 15 amino acids. The CDR3 DNA sequence: TGCGCCAGCAGCCACTCAGGGGGCGCGGGGGATACGCAGTATTTT. Translating gives CASSHSGGAGDTQYF.

Comments on this clone: Other DNA variants within this sample encode the same CDR3. The chain combines TRBV10-1 with TRBJ2-5; 12 nucleotides agree with TRBD1. J gave up 1 base and V 3 bases, and 3 bases lay outside the gene matches. In germline, CDR1 is WNHNN, CDR2 SYGVQD (reference sequence). The CDR3 is made up of 16 amino acids. CDR3 residues: CASSEGTGGSQETQYF. DNA of the CDR3: TGCGCCAGCAGTGAAGGGACAGGGGGCTCCCAAGAGACCCAGTACTTC.

In DNA form, the CDR3 reads TGTGCCAGCAGCAAGGGGCAGGGGAACTCCTACGAGCAGTACGTC. This encodes CASSKGQGNSYEQYV. The J gene is TRBJ2-7, the V gene TRBV21-1; the table's D gene call, TRBD1, was not cross checked with the DNA. TRBV21-1 is designated a pseudogene. There are 15 residues in the CDR3.

The gene calls are TRBV14 and TRBJ2-1; 7 bases align to TRBD2. The CDR3 totals 18 residues. CDR1 and CDR2 (germline): SGHDN, FVKESK. Trimming at V came to 1 base and at J to 0 bases, leaving 9 bases not matched to a gene. The CDR3 spells CASSQAPQGGSSYNEQFF. The CDR3 DNA reads TGTGCCAGCAGCCAAGCCCCCCAGGGCGGGAGCTCCTACAATGAGCAGTTCTTC.

J is TRBJ2-1 and V is TRBV5-6, with 9 bases fitting TRBD1. The CDR3 contains 16 residues. V was clipped by 0 bases and J by 4 bases; unmatched bases: 5. Germline CDR1 SGHDT, CDR2 YYEEEE. CDR3 sequence: CASSLDRGQGYNEQFF. The DNA of the CDR3 is TGTGCCAGCAGCTTGGATAGGGGACAGGGTTACAATGAGCAGTTCTTC.

The chain couples TRBV21-1 to TRBJ1-6; the D call in the table, TRBD1, was not verified against the DNA. TRBV21-1 is termed a pseudogene. The CDR3 is 16 residues long. CDR3 coding DNA: TGTGCCAGCAGCAAAAACCGCGACAGGGCGGAATCACCCCTCCACTTT. It specifies CASSKNRDRAESPLHF.

The chain couples TRBV19 to TRBJ1-6; TRBD1 aligns across 7 bases. The germline V gene has CDR1 LNHDA and CDR2 SQIVND (reference sequence). The junction had 11 bases not matched to a gene; V was cut back by 9 bases and J by 0 bases. This CDR3 has 17 residues. The CDR3 region is CASSPQTGSSYNSPLHF. CDR3 DNA: TGTGCCAGCAGCCCCCAGACAGGGAGCTCCTATAATTCACCCCTCCACTTT.

The chain has TRBV5-1 and TRBJ1-1; tentatively, D is TRBD1 (5 bases). V lost 0 bases and J lost 0, with 9 bases in between. Germline V CDR1 and CDR2: SGHRS, YFSETQ. CDR3 length equals 15 residues. The CDR3 DNA follows: TGCGCCAGCAGCTTGGAGGGGTCGATGAACACTGAAGCTTTCTTT. This encodes CASSLEGSMNTEAFF. Based on the CDR3 plus reference TRBV5-1 and TRBJ1-1, the full variable domain is KAGVTQTPRYLIKTRGQQVTLSCSPISGHRSVSWYQQTPGQGLQFLFEYFSETQRNKGNFPGRFSGRQFSNSRSEMNVSTLELGDSALYLCASSLEGSMNTEAFFGQGTRLTVV.

V gene TRBV7-6 combines with J gene TRBJ2-2, with 11 bases lining up with TRBD2. V lost 0 bases, J lost 5 bases, and 11 bases stayed unmatched. Germline assignment: CDR1 SGHVS and CDR2 FNYEAQ. This CDR3 region has 19 residues. The CDR3 protein is CASSLAPPTSGSRTGELFF. The CDR3 DNA follows: TGTGCCAGCAGCTTAGCGCCCCCCACTAGCGGGAGTAGGACCGGGGAGCTGTTTTTT.

The J gene is TRBJ2-3, the V gene TRBV29-1; TRBD2 matches at 9 bases. This CDR3 is built from 15 residues. CDR1 is SQVTM, CDR2 ANQGSEA, per germline. The V and J ends lost 7 bases and 6 bases, in that order; junction bases with no gene match: 14. CDR3 sequence (DNA): TGCAGCGCCCCCCCGCTAGCGGGATCTTGGGATACGCAGTATTTT. This gives the protein CSAPPLAGSWDTQYF.

The CDR3 nucleotides are TGTGCCAGCTCACCAGAGACTGGGAGGACTTTCTATGGCTACACCTTC. Translation: CASSPETGRTFYGYTF. The chain joins TRBV18 to TRBJ1-2, with D unclear. This CDR3 region has 16 residues. V gave up 2 bases and J gave up 4 bases, with 17 bases separating them. Looked up from germline, CDR1 is KGHSH and CDR2 is LQKENI. Based on the CDR3 plus reference TRBV18 and TRBJ1-2, the full variable domain is NAGVMQNPRHLVRRRGQEARLRCSPMKGHSHVYWYRQLPEEGLKFMVYLQKENIIDESGMPKERFSAEFPKEGPSILRIQQVVRGDSAAYFCASSPETGRTFYGYTFGSGTRLTVV.

This clone was counted once. V gene TRBV28 combines with J gene TRBJ1-3; D remains unclear. The germline gives CDR1 MDHEN, CDR2 SYDVKM. Between the trimmed V and J ends, which lost 1 base and 4 bases, there was a span of 2 bases. The CDR3 runs 12 residues. CDR3 coding DNA: TGTGCCAGCAGTTTATCAGGAAACACCATATATTTT. Translating gives CASSLSGNTIYF.

CDR3 sequence reads: CASSPGLAGPLEQYF. In DNA, the CDR3 is TGCGCCAGCAGCCCGGGACTAGCGGGTCCCCTCGAGCAGTACTTC. The chain employs TRBV5-1 and TRBJ2-7, with 12 bases aligning to TRBD2. The junction had 8 bases not matched to a gene; V was cut back by 4 bases and J by 6 bases. The CDR3 totals 15 residues. The germline CDR1 and CDR2 sequences are SGHRS and YFSETQ.

This chain joins TRBV7-8 and TRBJ1-1; D not certain. Germline V lookup: CDR1 SGHVS, CDR2 FQNEAQ. Trimming shortened V by 1 base and J by 3 bases, and 18 bases separated the two germline ends. The CDR3 is 17 residues long. CDR3 region: CASSLERRGYRDTEAFF. In DNA form, the CDR3 reads TGTGCCAGCAGCTTAGAGAGGCGGGGTTACAGAGACACTGAAGCTTTCTTT.

J is TRBJ2-7 and V is TRBV28; D is perhaps TRBD2 (5 bases). The CDR3 is 15 amino acids. CDR1 is MDHEN and CDR2 is SYDVKM in the germline V gene. Trimming left V 7 bases short and J 0 bases short, with 16 bases between. CDR3 bases: TGTGCCAGCACCCCGCGAGGGTTGGGCTCCTACGAGCAGTACGTC. This gives the protein CASTPRGLGSYEQYV.

The chain carries TRBV19 and TRBJ2-1; possibly TRBD2 for D (5 bases). Trimming removed 8 bases from V and 10 bases from J, with 18 bases in between. In germline, CDR1 is LNHDA, CDR2 SQIVND (reference sequence). The CDR3 contains 13 residues. The CDR3 DNA reads as TGTGCCAGTGGCTTCAGGACTTCGGGGGAGCAGTTCTTC. Residues: CASGFRTSGEQFF.

The chain uses TRBV13 and TRBJ1-5, with 10 nucleotides matching TRBD1. V trimming: 5 bases; J trimming: 2 bases; junction bases outside the gene matches: 6. CDR1 and CDR2 from the germline V gene are PRHDT and FYEKMQ (reference sequence). The CDR3 runs 16 residues. This CDR3 is CASSLTGGRGNQPQHF. CDR3 coding DNA: TGTGCCAGCAGCCTGACAGGGGGCCGAGGCAATCAGCCCCAGCATTTT.

The CDR3 DNA reads TGTGCCAGCAGTCGAGGGACTCTCAAGGGCTACACCTTC. The encoded protein is CASSRGTLKGYTF. The chain has TRBV2 and TRBJ1-2; a weak D match, TRBD1 (5 bases). This CDR3 spans 13 amino acids. The V gene lost 5 bases and the J gene lost 8 bases, with 15 bases spanning the gap. Germline V gives CDR1 SNHLY, CDR2 FYNNEI.

The chain joins TRBV24-1 to TRBJ1-6; the match to TRBD1 covers 9 bases. V lost 2 bases and J lost 9; bases outside the gene matches: 4. CDR1 is KGHDR, CDR2 SFDVKD, per germline. This CDR3 spans 15 amino acids. In DNA form, the CDR3 reads TGTGCCACCAGTGATTCGACAGGGGGAGGTTCACCCCTCCACTTT. Its protein product is CATSDSTGGGSPLHF.

The rearrangement joins TRBV12-5 to TRBJ1-2; D is possibly TRBD1 (5 bases). V gave up 5 bases and J gave up 5 bases, with 21 bases separating them. This CDR3 contains 16 residues. The germline CDR1 and CDR2 sequences are LGHNT and FRNRAP. The CDR3 DNA reads TGTGCTAGTGGTGAACCCAGGGCGGAGTATTGGTATGGCTACACCTTC. This sequence encodes CASGEPRAEYWYGYTF.

The rearrangement uses TRBV30 and TRBJ1-1, with TRBD1 matching over 7 bases. Germline trimming cut 3 bases from V and 4 bases from J; bases unmatched to any gene: 5. The CDR3 length is 13 residues. CDR1 GTSNPN and CDR2 SVGIG come from the germline V gene (reference sequence). CDR3 in amino acids: CAWSQTGITEAFF. The CDR3 DNA follows: TGTGCCTGGAGCCAGACAGGGATCACTGAAGCTTTCTTT.

J is TRBJ1-6 and V is TRBV30; perhaps TRBD1 as D (6 bases). The ends were cut back, 0 bases at V and 9 bases at J, with 12 bases in the middle. Germline V gives CDR1 GTSNPN, CDR2 SVGIG (reference sequence). This CDR3 is 14 amino acids long. The CDR3 region has the DNA TGTGCCTGGAGTGTAGGACAGAGTGGTTCACCCCTCCACTTT. The encoded protein is CAWSVGQSGSPLHF.

In this sample, this clone turned up a few times. CDR3 protein: CASSYAEETGELFF. The CDR3 DNA sequence: TGTGCCAGCAGTTACGCCGAGGAAACCGGGGAGCTGTTTTTT. V and J are TRBV6-2 or TRBV6-3 and TRBJ2-2; unclear D gene. Trimming removed 2 bases at V and 5 bases at J, with 9 bases between. Looked up from germline, CDR1 is MNHEY and CDR2 is SVGEGT. CDR3 size: 14 residues.

The V and J genes are TRBV6-5 and TRBJ2-2; TRBD2 matches 8 bases. This CDR3 is built from 14 residues. Trimming removed 5 bases from V and 5 bases from J; junction bases left unmatched: 4. Germline assignment: CDR1 MNHEY and CDR2 SVGAGI. This CDR3 is CASSPIAGTGELFF. In DNA form, the CDR3 reads TGTGCCAGCAGTCCCATAGCGGGAACCGGGGAGCTGTTTTTT.

The chain links TRBV28 to TRBJ2-2; TRBD1 matches at 10 bases. Trimming at V came to 7 bases and at J to 6 bases, leaving 8 bases not matched to a gene. Germline V CDR1 and CDR2: MDHEN, SYDVKM. CDR3 size: 15 residues. This CDR3 is CASTLGQGMPGELFF. CDR3 coding DNA: TGTGCCAGCACTTTGGGACAGGGGATGCCCGGGGAGCTGTTTTTT.

This clone was recorded once. The chain combines TRBV18 with TRBJ1-5; D might be TRBD1 (6 bases). The CDR3 extends over 14 amino acids. The V gene lost 6 bases and the J gene lost 7 bases, with 16 bases spanning the gap. Per germline, CDR1 KGHSH and CDR2 LQKENI. The CDR3 reads CASSRGGVGQPQHF. Written as DNA, the CDR3 is TGTGCCAGCTCCCGGGGGGGCGTGGGGCAGCCCCAGCATTTT.

The gene calls are TRBV5-1 and TRBJ2-1; 8 bases are shared with TRBD2. J gave up 2 bases and V 2 bases, and 3 bases lay outside the gene matches. The CDR3 runs to 15 residues. From germline, CDR1 is SGHRS and CDR2 YFSETQ. CDR3 in amino acids: CASSFSGTPYNEQFF. The CDR3 DNA is TGCGCCAGCAGCTTTAGCGGGACCCCCTACAATGAGCAGTTCTTC.

This clone was observed once. The chain carries TRBV2 and TRBJ2-1; D gene uncertain. CDR1 is SNHLY, CDR2 FYNNEI, per germline. Trimming cost V 4 bases and J 7 bases, with 5 bases left between them. The CDR3 contains 11 residues. CDR3 sequence: CASSGLNEQFF. The CDR3 DNA sequence: TGTGCCAGCAGTGGTCTAAATGAGCAGTTCTTC.